Listed here is a single T cell receptor beta chain. The assay was immunoSEQ multiplex PCR, and TCRdb's table has in-frame clones only and misses some. The table has 100,000 to 150,000 clones, about 94% seen once; the top ten hold less than 4%. The data were taken from a study of control samples from healthy donors and cancer patients. This CDR3 spans 15 amino acids. V lost 4 bases, J lost 4 bases, and 15 bases lay in between. The V gene's germline CDR1 is SNHLY and CDR2 FYNNEI. This sequence joins TRBV2 and TRBJ2-3; D could derive from TRBD1 or TRBD2 (5 bases each). The TCR sequence derives from a man younger than 40 in good health. Sequencing used blood. As DNA, the CDR3 is TGTGCCAGCAGTGTTGAGGGGACCCGCTCAGATACGCAGTATTTT. Translated: CASSVEGTRSDTQYF. The full variable domain, rest sourced from reference TRBV2 and TRBJ2-3, is EPEVTQTPSHQVTQMGQEVILRCVPISNHLYFYWYRQILGQKVEFLVSFYNNEISEKSEIFDDQFSVERPDGSNFTLKIRSTKLEDSAMYFCASSVEGTRSDTQYFGPGTRLTVL.